What follows are 8 T cell receptor beta chains derived from one specimen sequenced in a study of cytomegalovirus exposure and HLA in healthy donors. The PCR ran on 60 Vbeta and 13 Jbeta primers. TCRdb's table, derived via immunoSEQ multiplex PCR, lists solely in-frame clones and lacks some. The sample shows about 140,000 clones, 82% of them seen only once. The specimen sequenced was PBMCs. These receptors came from a man aged 25-45 years in good health and CMV-seropositive.

This clone showed up just once. V gene TRBV28 combines with J gene TRBJ2-1, with a tentative D call TRBD2 (6 bases). Per germline, CDR1 MDHEN and CDR2 SYDVKM. V lost 6 bases, J lost 8 bases, and 17 bases lay in between. This CDR3 is 14 amino acids long. Here the CDR3 DNA reads TGTGCCAGCAGCTTCCGCGGCGGGACTGATGAGCAGTTCTTC. It encodes CASSFRGGTDEQFF.

Only a few counts were recorded for this clone. The gene calls are TRBV6-5 and TRBJ1-1, with unresolved D. The CDR3 covers 14 residues. Germline V gene lookup returns CDR1 MNHEY and CDR2 SVGAGI. V was pared by 6 bases and J by 6 bases, with 17 bases between. The CDR3 DNA sequence: TGTGCCAGCAGGAGAGGCTCTTCAGATCCTGAAGCTTTCTTT. Its translation is CASRRGSSDPEAFF.

The rearrangement joins TRBV11-2 to TRBJ2-5, with a possible D match to TRBD2 (6 bases). Germline V gene sequence: CDR1 SGHAT, CDR2 FQNNGV. Trimming took 0 bases from V and 5 from J, leaving 13 bases between them. The CDR3 spans 15 residues. CDR3 in amino acids: CASSLERGPGETQYF. The CDR3 DNA reads as TGTGCCAGCAGCTTAGAGCGGGGACCAGGGGAGACCCAGTACTTC. Full variable domain (missing parts from reference TRBV11-2 and TRBJ2-5): EAGVAQSPRYKIIEKRQSVAFWCNPISGHATLYWYQQILGQGPKLLIQFQNNGVVDDSQLPKDRFSAERLKGVDSTLKIQPAKLEDSAVYLCASSLERGPGETQYFGPGTRLLVL.

The rearrangement joins TRBV5-1 to TRBJ2-4, with D possibly being TRBD2 (5 bases). In germline, CDR1 is SGHRS, CDR2 YFSETQ. This CDR3 comprises 13 residues. V lost 0 bases and J lost 6, with 7 bases in between. The CDR3 region has the DNA TGCGCCAGCAGCTTGGGCGGAGGAAACATTCAGTACTTC. As protein: CASSLGGGNIQYF.

This clone was observed once. V and J are TRBV7-9 and TRBJ2-7; 13 bases are shared with TRBD2. Trimming at V came to 5 bases and at J to 6 bases, leaving 7 bases not matched to a gene. Germline CDR1 and CDR2: SEHNR and FQNEAQ (reference sequence). CDR3 size: 15 residues. CDR3 loop: CASSPKGLAGIEQYF. As DNA, the CDR3 is TGTGCCAGCAGCCCAAAGGGACTAGCGGGAATCGAGCAGTACTTC.

This rearrangement joins TRBV11-2 to TRBJ2-5, with D unclear. V lost 2 bases to trimming and J lost 5 bases, with 9 bases between them. The CDR3 runs to 13 residues. From germline, CDR1 is SGHAT and CDR2 FQNNGV. Here the CDR3 reads CASSLNGRETQYF. The CDR3 DNA reads as TGTGCCAGCAGCTTAAATGGTCGGGAGACCCAGTACTTC.

The chain recombines TRBV28 with TRBJ2-7, with TRBD1 identical over 9 bases. Trimming removed 2 bases from V and 4 bases from J; junction bases left unmatched: 9. The CDR3 sequence is 16 residues long. Germline V gene sequence: CDR1 MDHEN, CDR2 SYDVKM. As DNA, the CDR3 is TGTGCCAGCAGTTTAAGCCCCGGACAGGGGTCTTACGAGCAGTACTTC. Its translation: CASSLSPGQGSYEQYF.

This clone was counted once. J is TRBJ2-1 and V is TRBV14; 11 bases align to TRBD2. The V and J ends lost 4 bases and 7 bases, in that order; junction bases with no gene match: 15. Germline V lookup: CDR1 SGHDN, CDR2 FVKESK. The length of the CDR3 is 18 residues. CDR3 region: CASSPQSPSGRLLNEQFF. The CDR3 DNA sequence: TGTGCCAGCAGCCCCCAAAGTCCTAGCGGGAGGTTATTGAATGAGCAGTTCTTC.